There are a few counts of the clone carrying this T cell receptor beta chain. Its antigen remains unknown. This could be a read error, since a much larger clone is one nucleotide away. 5'RACE primed at constant segments yielded TCR alpha and TCR beta cDNA libraries bearing sample barcodes and UMIs. TCRdb passed the 5' RACE reads through MiXCR, listing each CDR3 protein once. The sample holds 250,000 to 300,000 distinct CDR3 sequences, 7% to 10% seen once. The source of the sample is a study of T-cell memory formation after mild COVID-19. Findings and caveats of the study: Shrinking CD4+ clones were chiefly CM and EM; CD8+ ones were chiefly EMRA. Clones shrinking between day 15 and 85 showed a balanced CD4/CD8 split, and those that grew later tilted toward CD4+. The study detected some responding clones in pre-infection memory, suggesting cross-reactive memory joined.

This sequence was found in a young man who had mild COVID-19 (a few samples of this study predate the infection). Cell type and time point are not known. Sequencing was performed on PBMCs or a T cell subset sorted from them (not recorded which).

This CDR3 reads CASSLDRAGAYKEQFF. The CDR3, as DNA: TGTGCCAGCAGCTTAGACCGAGCGGGGGCTTACAAAGAGCAGTTCTTC. The V gene is TRBV7-6, the J gene TRBJ2-1; 8 bases are shared with TRBD2. The CDR3 totals 16 residues. Germline CDR1 and CDR2: SGHVS and FNYEAQ.